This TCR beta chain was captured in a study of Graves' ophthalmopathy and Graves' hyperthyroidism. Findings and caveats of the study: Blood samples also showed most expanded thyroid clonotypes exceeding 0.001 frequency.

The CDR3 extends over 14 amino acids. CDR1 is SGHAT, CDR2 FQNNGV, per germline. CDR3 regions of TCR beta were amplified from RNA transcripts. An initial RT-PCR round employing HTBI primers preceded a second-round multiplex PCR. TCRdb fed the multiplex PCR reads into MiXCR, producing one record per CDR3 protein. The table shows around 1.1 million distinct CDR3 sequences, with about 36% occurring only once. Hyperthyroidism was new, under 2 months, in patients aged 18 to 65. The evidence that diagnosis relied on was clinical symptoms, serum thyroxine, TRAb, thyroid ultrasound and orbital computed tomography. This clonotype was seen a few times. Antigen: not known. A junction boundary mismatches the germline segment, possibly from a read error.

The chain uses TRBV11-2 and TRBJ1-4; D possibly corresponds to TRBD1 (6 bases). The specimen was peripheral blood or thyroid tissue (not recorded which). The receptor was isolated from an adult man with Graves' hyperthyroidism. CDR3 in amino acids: CASSQHTGYEKLFF. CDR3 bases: TGCGCCAGCAGCCAACACACAGGGTATGAAAAACTGTTTTTT.